Following are 6 T cell receptor beta chains from one sample sequenced in a study of blood T cell repertoires in COVID-19. Produced via immunoSEQ multiplex PCR; TCRdb's table is partial and in-frame only. The sample has about 270,000 clones, around 93% seen once. Sequences were obtained from PBMCs or T cells enriched from blood (not recorded which). All receptors come from a man aged 35-49 years who had been exposed to COVID-19.

J is TRBJ2-2 and V is TRBV27; 13 bases line up with TRBD2. Germline values: CDR1 MNHEY, CDR2 SMNVEV (reference sequence). Trimming cost V 6 bases and J 5 bases; bases outside gene matches: 9. CDR3 length: 17 residues. CDR3 region: CASRLGLAGVWTGELFF. The CDR3 DNA follows: TGTGCCAGCAGGCTCGGACTAGCGGGAGTATGGACCGGGGAGCTGTTTTTT.

This chain links TRBV21-1 with TRBJ2-2; the table's D call TRBD2 went unverified against the DNA. TRBV21-1 is given as a pseudogene. The CDR3 runs to 22 residues. CDR3 nucleotides: TGTGCCAGCAGCACCCCCCGGACCAGGTGTACTAGCGGGAAACTGGGCACCGGGGAGCTGTTTTTT. Translated, it gives CASSTPRTRCTSGKLGTGELFF.

The chain is built from TRBV24-1 and TRBJ2-3; a weak D match, TRBD1 (5 bases). Germline V gene lookup returns CDR1 KGHDR and CDR2 SFDVKD. This CDR3 is built from 13 residues. Between the trimmed V and J ends, which lost 5 bases and 2 bases, there was a span of 7 bases. The CDR3, as DNA: TGTGCCACCAGTGTCAGGGCCACAGATACGCAGTATTTT. Protein: CATSVRATDTQYF.

This rearrangement joins TRBV30 to TRBJ2-7; 10 bases align to TRBD1. Unmatched junction bases numbered 9, after V lost 6 bases and J lost 4 bases. The CDR3 covers 14 residues. Germline loops: CDR1 GTSNPN, CDR2 SVGIG (reference sequence). This chain's CDR3 is CACIHRDRGYEQYF. The CDR3 DNA reads as TGTGCCTGTATACACCGGGACAGGGGTTACGAGCAGTACTTC. Full variable domain (rest looked up from reference TRBV30 and TRBJ2-7): SQTIHQWPATLVQPVGSPLSLECTVEGTSNPNLYWYRQAAGRGLQLLFYSVGIGQISSEVPQNLSASRPQDRQFILSSKKLLLSDSGFYLCACIHRDRGYEQYFGPGTRLTVT.

The chain combines TRBV5-1 with TRBJ2-3; D is uncertain. V lost 3 bases, J lost 0 bases, and 8 bases lay in between. The CDR3 runs 14 residues. Germline CDR1 and CDR2: SGHRS and YFSETQ. CDR3 coding DNA: TGCGCCAGCAGCTCGGCGGTTAGCACAGATACGCAGTATTTT. Protein: CASSSAVSTDTQYF.

V is TRBV30 and J is TRBJ2-5; weak D call: TRBD1 (6 bases). V was shortened by 4 bases and J by 7 bases, with 16 bases between the two germline ends. The CDR3 length is 13 residues. CDR1 and CDR2 (germline): GTSNPN, SVGIG (reference sequence). The CDR3 loop reads CAWNIWGHGTQYF. DNA for the CDR3: TGTGCCTGGAATATATGGGGGCACGGGACCCAGTACTTC.